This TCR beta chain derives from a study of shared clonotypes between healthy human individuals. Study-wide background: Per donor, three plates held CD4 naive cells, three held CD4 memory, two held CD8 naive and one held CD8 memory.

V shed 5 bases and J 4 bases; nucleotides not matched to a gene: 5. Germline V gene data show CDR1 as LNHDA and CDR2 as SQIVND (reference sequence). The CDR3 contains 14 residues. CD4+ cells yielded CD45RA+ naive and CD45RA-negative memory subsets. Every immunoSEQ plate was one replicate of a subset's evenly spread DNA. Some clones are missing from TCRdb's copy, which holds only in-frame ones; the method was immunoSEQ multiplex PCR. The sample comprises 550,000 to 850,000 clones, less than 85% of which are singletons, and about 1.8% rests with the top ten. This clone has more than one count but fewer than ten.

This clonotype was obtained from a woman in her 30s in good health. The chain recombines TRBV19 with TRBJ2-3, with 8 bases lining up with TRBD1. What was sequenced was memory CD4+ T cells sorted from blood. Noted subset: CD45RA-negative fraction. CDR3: CASSVDRDADTQYF. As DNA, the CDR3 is TGTGCCAGTAGTGTGGACAGGGACGCAGATACGCAGTATTTT.